This TCR beta chain is drawn from a study of blood T cell repertoires in COVID-19. Assay used: immunoSEQ multiplex PCR; TCRdb lists only in-frame clones, some missing. The repertoire consists of 250,000 or so clones, with roughly nine tenths occurring once and the leading ten covering 1.2%. Germline lookup yields CDR1 SEHNR and CDR2 FQNEAQ (reference sequence). CDR3 length: 12 residues. Trimming took 6 bases from V and 4 from J, leaving 10 bases between them. Sequenced material: PBMCs or T cells enriched from blood (not recorded which). This receptor was identified in a human donor in a cohort exposed to, infected with or recovered from COVID-19 (not recorded which). The donor label of this sample is uncertain. The gene calls are TRBV7-9 and TRBJ2-7; D not certain. This CDR3 is CASSYIPYEQYF. DNA for the CDR3: TGTGCCAGCAGTTACATACCGTACGAGCAGTACTTC.